The clone carrying this T cell receptor (beta chain) came up a few times. Its antigen remains unknown. This entry belongs to a study of human T cells and chemical hapten exposure. At the level of the study: Per-sample variation in TCR yield stemmed mainly from small pooled library volume differences.

TCRdb redid the calling of the RACE reads with MiXCR, one entry per CDR3 protein. The sample has fewer than 100,000 distinct CDR3 sequences; 9.3% are singletons. Regarding time point: patch test 2, 6 weeks after DPC sensitization. Documented treatment: therapeutic diphenylcyclopropenone sensitization with weekly scalp DPC. Blood sampling occurred before each patch-test application. Trimming took off 2 bases at V and 3 bases at J, with 15 bases between the two ends. Germline V gene sequence: CDR1 SGHRS, CDR2 YFSETQ. CDR3 size: 15 residues. Study-level findings and limits: The presence of alopecia in the donors means their immune response may differ from healthy people's.

This chain links TRBV5-1 with TRBJ2-7; TRBD1 is a possible D gene (7 bases). This sequence originates from a woman in her 40s with alopecia areata. Some clones in this sample may be carry-over from other donors' samples. The source was whole blood, collected in connection with sensitization to the hapten diphenylcyclopropenone (DPC). DNA for the CDR3: TGCGCCAGCAGCTTTGATGGGACAGCGGGCTACGAGCAGTACTTC. It encodes CASSFDGTAGYEQYF.